This T cell receptor (beta chain) was retrieved from a study of T cell responses to AZD1222 COVID-19 vaccine (dated by TCRdb to the early 2020s). At the level of the whole study: AZD1222 recipients whose second dose came at about 4 weeks and those whose second dose came at about 12 weeks were combined into one group, since spike-specific TCR depth and breadth did not differ between the two schedules. A total of 233 trial participants underwent TCR sequencing, of whom 207 had received two doses of AZD1222 and 26 had received two doses of the MenACWY control vaccine. Trial participants were enrolled by age into subgroups of 18-55, 56-69 and 70-plus years, and around 150, 28 and 57 TCR-sequenced participants, respectively, were included in these subgroups.

As for this clone: The specificity of this receptor is unknown. No per-base quality is available; no much larger clone lies one base away.

The CDR3 regions of human TCRbeta chains were analyzed by immunosequencing. For the original study's pipeline: TCRs in the repertoires were compared against a reference library of SARS-CoV-2-specific TCRs that had been generated with the MIRA antigen-specificity platform. Breadth meant the fraction of unique TCRs that were SARS-CoV-2-associated, whereas depth meant the fraction of total T cells that were SARS-CoV-2-associated. Using the MIRA data, every spike-specific TCR was mapped to the spike region that the TCR reacted to and assigned to either a CD4 or a CD8 class. Log10-transformed breadth and depth values were compared by one-way ANOVA with Sidak's multiple comparisons tests. TCRdb provides this immuneACCESS table in a form limited to in-frame rearrangements. Some clones are lacking; in checked studies, under half of them reflect an unresolved V gene, and why the rest are absent is not known. The DNA gave D and trimming, while V, J and clone size come from that table. Recorded for this sample are fewer than 200,000 clones; roughly nine tenths of them occurred a single time. The top ten clonotypes cover around 1.6% of the sample.

The time point label here, explained by the study, means: baseline before first vaccination. The vaccinee samples were drawn from two UK trials, COV001 and COV002, one of which was a single-blind randomized controlled phase 2/3 trial testing AZD1222 (ChAdOx1 nCoV-19) in healthy adults. For TCRbeta chain sequencing, PBMC samples from trial participants were taken at day 0 and at day 28 after the second dose. The CDR3 covers 17 residues, taking in both the cysteine and the phenylalanine. This entry keeps only the CDR3 DNA: 51 bases, framed from base 1. V lost 3 bases and J lost 0 bases, and the count of bases not matched to a germline gene is 3. For CDR1 and CDR2, the germline V gene lists SGHRS and YFSETQ. General study outcomes and caveats: Most participants were white British and females outnumbered males, and the authors suggested that clonal diversity may have been underestimated. A significant rise in spike-specific TCR breadth and depth was observed after two AZD1222 doses relative to day 0 and relative to MenACWY recipients. In the small 56-69-year group, the increase in depth fell short of significance, most likely because of low power. Nearly half of unique spike-specific TCRs reportedly recognized epitopes outside regions mutated in the B.1.351 and B.1.1.7 variants. Because no day 14 peak-response samples were available, repertoires were characterized only after the peak T cell response. Conclusions about previously exposed vaccinees were limited because only six AZD1222 recipients were SARS-CoV-2 seropositive at baseline. The vaccine-associated CD4 TCRs covered the entire spike protein, and the dominant responses fell in regions 160-218 and 743-854.

Sequenced here: peripheral blood, sampled on day 0 of AZD1222 vaccination. The sequence came from an adult in good health. The sequence joins TRBV5-1 to TRBJ2-3; the junction holds 14 bases that match TRBD2. At the DNA level, the sequence is TGCGCCAGCAGCTCGACTAGCGGGGGGGCTAGCACAGATACGCAGTATTTT. Its product reads: CASSSTSGGASTDTQYF.